This T cell receptor (beta chain) originates from a study of CD8+ T cells in alopecia areata (dated by TCRdb to the late 2010s). For context, the study as a whole: Treated patients were enrolled in an open-label pilot trial of oral tofacitinib at 5 to 10 mg twice daily for moderate-to-severe alopecia areata. Tofacitinib was given for 6 to 18 months, followed by 6 months of follow-up off drug to assess delayed response and recurrence. RNA was extracted with the PAXgene miRNA kit for fixed scalp, the miRNeasy kit for PBMCs, and the RNeasy kit for mouse skin. Biopsies were taken from tofacitinib-treated patients at baseline and again at 4 and 24 weeks into treatment, and several of those patients also had a later scalp biopsy. In humans, TCRbeta sequencing was performed on scalp tissue and on sorted CD4+ and CD8+ peripheral blood T cells from healthy controls and from patients with patchy or totalis/universalis alopecia areata. For the treated patients, the SALT score, which quantifies what percentage of scalp surface area is affected, served as the measure of disease severity. The study used high-throughput TCRbeta sequencing to examine T cell clonal expansion in alopecia areata, in both the C3H/HeJ mouse model and human patients. TCRbeta CDR3 regions were amplified by immunoSEQ multiplex PCR with 35 Vbeta forward and 13 Jbeta reverse primers. Clonality in the scalp was compared among normal scalp (n=4), patchy alopecia areata scalp (n=8), and alopecia totalis/universalis scalp (n=8). Beyond this particular receptor, the publication reports: The treated cohort was small, with a single nonresponder, so links between baseline CD8+ expansion and response need larger studies. Many expanded lesional clones were found to persist in scalp and blood during tofacitinib treatment, and relapse after treatment cessation may be partly explained by this persistence. Unlike mouse skin, where gammadelta T cells dominate, normal human skin contains resident alphabeta T cells that get sequenced too, which complicates analysis of the scalp TCR repertoire. Compared with mice, TCR sequences shared between patients were less clear, possibly partly because of HLA diversity across the patient population. Scalp clonality and the number of expanded CD8+ clones among the top 100 scalp clones were significantly decreased by tofacitinib. Higher clonality and more expanded CD8+ clones were observed in lesional scalp than in normal scalp, particularly in alopecia totalis/universalis, a finding suggestive of antigenic drive.

CDR1 GTSNPN and CDR2 SVGIG were looked up in the germline V gene (reference sequence). Including cysteine and phenylalanine, the CDR3 has 15 amino acids. The retained sequence is limited to the CDR3, 45 bases, with the frame set at the first base. For this chain, trimming is 3 bases at the V end and 3 bases at the J end, and the number of junction bases without a gene match is 7. Per the publication, the treatment or condition label means: oral pan-JAK inhibitor, 5-10 mg twice daily. From alopecia areata patients, peripheral blood was collected along with lesional scalp punch biopsies. PBMCs were separated by density centrifugation and stained for CD3, CD4 and CD8, after which CD4+ and CD8+ T cells were sorted on a FACSAria. The library came from the immunoSEQ multiplex PCR assay. RNA was extracted from all samples and reverse transcribed into cDNA as template for TCR sequencing. SuperScript III was used for first-strand cDNA synthesis, primed with a 2:1 mix of oligo-dT and random hexamers. Amplification bias was assessed with a synthetic immune receptor repertoire, and residual bias was removed computationally. Per the source publication's procedure: Raw reads were preprocessed to remove errors, and CDR3 was defined according to IMGT conventions as the region from the conserved cysteine to phenylalanine. Clonality was computed by normalizing Shannon entropy by log2 of the number of productive unique TCRs and subtracting the result from 1. Whether each scalp clone was CD4 or CD8 was inferred by checking scalp TCRbeta sequences against the CD4 and CD8 repertoires from sorted blood. Entries here come from immuneACCESS through TCRdb and include only in-frame sequences with V and J called. Some clones fail to appear in such tables; in the studies checked, an unresolved V gene covers under half of the shortfall, and the cause of the remainder is unknown. Clone size and V and J calls were adopted from that table, with D and trimming inferred from the DNA. This sample has a few hundred thousand clones in its table, and 35% to 40% of those were observed once. Just under 0.5% of the sample is held by the ten biggest clonotypes.

In the case of this clone: Its antigen is unknown. Qualities for individual bases were not recorded, and no much larger clone is one base off.

The receptor chain draws on TRBV30 and TRBJ1-5, with 8 bases matching TRBD1. The source was CD4+ T cells sorted from blood, collected between weeks 30 and 35, from a patient treated with tofacitinib. This receptor was taken from a human donor with alopecia areata. DNA sequence: TGTGCCTGGAGCTCCGGACAGGGCACCAATCAGCCCCAGCATTTT. This gives the protein CAWSSGQGTNQPQHF.